One sample yielded the 3 T cell receptor beta chains listed below, sequenced in a study of shared clonotypes between healthy human individuals (dated by TCRdb to about 2020). The receptor library was made with the immunoSEQ multiplex PCR assay. This immuneACCESS table, as held by TCRdb, lists in-frame sequences with V and J called but not all clones. Of the missing ones, under half trace to an unresolved V gene in checked studies; the others have no known cause. The sample table shows under 2.5 million clones, and about nine tenths are seen once. The top ten clones comprise approximately 0.39% of the sample. Sequencing was done on a sample of naive CD4+ T cells from PBMCs. The label giving this sample's cell subset or site can be read as: CD45RA+ positively selected. These receptors were collected from a man in his late teens or twenties in good health. Some clones in this sample may be carry-over from other donors' samples.

The J gene is TRBJ2-5, the V gene TRBV4-3; weak D call: TRBD1 (5 bases). With 3 bases removed from V and 2 bases from J, the gap between germline ends came to 13 bases. CDR1 LGHNA and CDR2 YSLEER come from the germline V gene. This CDR3 is 15 amino acids long. CDR3 DNA: TGCGCCAGCAGCCAGGACACCGGGTCTCAAGAGACCCAGTACTTC. Translation: CASSQDTGSQETQYF.

The V and J genes are TRBV28 and TRBJ2-7; 8 bases fit TRBD2. The CDR3 contains 12 residues. Germline V gives CDR1 MDHEN, CDR2 SYDVKM. Trimming took 6 bases from V and 6 from J; bases not matched to a gene: 4. This CDR3 is CASSPRGGEQYF. The CDR3, as DNA: TGTGCCAGCAGCCCTCGGGGGGGCGAGCAGTACTTC.

CDR3: CASSVTTNTDTQYF. In nucleotides, the CDR3 is TGTGCCAGCAGTGTTACCACAAACACAGATACGCAGTATTTT. The chain has TRBV2 and TRBJ2-3; D ambiguous. The CDR3 length is 14 residues. Looked up from germline, CDR1 is SNHLY and CDR2 is FYNNEI. The V end was cut by 4 bases, the J end by 2 bases, with 10 bases between.